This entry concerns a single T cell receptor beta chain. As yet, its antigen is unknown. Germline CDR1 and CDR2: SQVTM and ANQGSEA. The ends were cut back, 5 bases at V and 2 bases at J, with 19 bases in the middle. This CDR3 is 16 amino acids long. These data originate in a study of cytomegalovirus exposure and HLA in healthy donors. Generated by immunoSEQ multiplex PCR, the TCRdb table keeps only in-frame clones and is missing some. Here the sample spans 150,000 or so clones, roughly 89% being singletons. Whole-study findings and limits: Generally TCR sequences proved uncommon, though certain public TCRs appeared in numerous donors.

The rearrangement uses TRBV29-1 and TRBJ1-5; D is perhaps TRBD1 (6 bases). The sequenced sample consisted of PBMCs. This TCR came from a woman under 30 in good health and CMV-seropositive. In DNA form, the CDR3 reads TGCAGCGTTTGGCTCGGGGGGGCAAATGGCAATCAGCCCCAGCATTTT. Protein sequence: CSVWLGGANGNQPQHF.